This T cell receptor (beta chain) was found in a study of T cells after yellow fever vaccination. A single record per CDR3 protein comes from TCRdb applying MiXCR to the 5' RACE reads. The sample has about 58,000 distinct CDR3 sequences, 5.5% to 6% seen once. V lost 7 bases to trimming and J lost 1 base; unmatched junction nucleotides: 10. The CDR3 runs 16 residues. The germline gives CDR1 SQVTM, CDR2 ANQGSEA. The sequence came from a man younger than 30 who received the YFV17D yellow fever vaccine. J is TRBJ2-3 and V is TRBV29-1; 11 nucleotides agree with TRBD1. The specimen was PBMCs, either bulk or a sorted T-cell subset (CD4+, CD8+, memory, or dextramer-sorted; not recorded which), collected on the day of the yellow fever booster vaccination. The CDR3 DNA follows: TGCAGCGCCGGACAGGGGGCGCAGAAAGGCACAGATACGCAGTATTTT. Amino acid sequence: CSAGQGAQKGTDTQYF.